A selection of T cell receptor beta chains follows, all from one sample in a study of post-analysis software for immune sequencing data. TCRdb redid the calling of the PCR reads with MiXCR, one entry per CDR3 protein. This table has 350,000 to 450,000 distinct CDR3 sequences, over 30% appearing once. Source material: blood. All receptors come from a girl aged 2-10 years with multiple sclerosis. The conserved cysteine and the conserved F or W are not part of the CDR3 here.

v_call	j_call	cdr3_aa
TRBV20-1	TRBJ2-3	SARVYSGRALADTQY
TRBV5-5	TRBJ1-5	ASSLQQGSIQPQH
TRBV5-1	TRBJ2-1	ASSWRDRALYNEQF
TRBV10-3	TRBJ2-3	AISESGTDTQY
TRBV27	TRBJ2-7	VSSRRGGYEQY
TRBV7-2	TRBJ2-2	ASAPVSGELF
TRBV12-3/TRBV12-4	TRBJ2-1	ASSFRTGGNEQF
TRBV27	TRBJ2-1	ASGKAWEQF
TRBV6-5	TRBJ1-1	ASSPHTGDTEAF
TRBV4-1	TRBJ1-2	ASSQVERHGYT
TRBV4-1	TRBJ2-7	ASSQDPTGTSSSWVSEQY
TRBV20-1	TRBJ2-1	SARGSSGGPNEQF
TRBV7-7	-	ASSEGLANNEQY
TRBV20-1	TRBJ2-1	SAKDRAWGYEQF
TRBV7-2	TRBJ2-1	ASSLVGRADDNEQF
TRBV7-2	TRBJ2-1	ASSLGGLGNEQF
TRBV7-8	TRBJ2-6	ASSPLKGSGANVLT
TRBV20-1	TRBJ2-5	SARRPGLAGGEQY
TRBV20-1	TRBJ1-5	SARSTFNQPQH
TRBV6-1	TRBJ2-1	ASSPRPGTGWIEQC
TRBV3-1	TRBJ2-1	ASSQVFWTSGAYHDEQF
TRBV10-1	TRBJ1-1	ASSEGDTHTEAF
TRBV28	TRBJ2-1	ASSLAGTDTQF
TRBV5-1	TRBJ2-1	ASSLPDTSGGNNEQF
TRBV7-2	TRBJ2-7	ASSSEVEQY
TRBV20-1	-	SLGAGETQY
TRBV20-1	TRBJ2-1	SARASGRPFYNEQF
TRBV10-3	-	AISAPVSKETQY
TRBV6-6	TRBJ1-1	ASRGGGNTEAF
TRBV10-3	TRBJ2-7	AISESNTAYTYEQY